These T cell receptor beta chains were read from a single sample in a study of T-cell reconstitution after alpha-beta-depleted transplantation in children. TCRdb called the PCR reads again in MiXCR, with one record for every CDR3 protein. The table lists 150,000 to 250,000 distinct CDR3 sequences, about 6% of them singletons, with around 4.3% in the top ten. Sample: PBMCs, taken before TCRalphabeta/CD19-depleted stem cell transplant. The source is a girl under three years old with combined immunodeficiency, due to receive a stem cell transplant. Both conserved end residues are part of each CDR3. The order of the fields is J gene, CDR3 length, D gene, clone size, V gene, CDR3 DNA, CDR3 protein. A D gene is named only where the DNA matches it firmly. A clone size is listed for some rows: how often the clone was seen (once, few, many), or a class if it is expanded.

>TRBJ2-5|11|.|many|TRBV20-1
TGCAGTGCTAGCGGCCAAGAGACCCAGTACTTC
CSASGQETQYF
>TRBJ2-3|13|.|many|TRBV7-8
TGTGCCAGCAGCGCCGAGAGCGCAGATACGCAGTATTTT
CASSAESADTQYF
>TRBJ2-2|14|.|.|TRBV7-9
TGTGCCAGCAGCTGGCCCACGAACACCGGGGAGCTGTTTTTT
CASSWPTNTGELFF
>TRBJ2-1|19|TRBD2|many|TRBV5-1
TGCGCCAGCAGCTTGGGGGACCTACTAGCGGGGCCCTCCTACAATGAGCAGTTCTTC
CASSLGDLLAGPSYNEQFF
>TRBJ2-7|14|.|many|TRBV28
TGTGCCAGCAGTTTCATGCTACCTGGCTACGAGCAGTACTTC
CASSFMLPGYEQYF
>TRBJ2-1|14|TRBD1|many|TRBV29-1
TGCAGCGTGGAAGGGACAGGGAAGAACAATGAGCAGTTCTTC
CSVEGTGKNNEQFF
>TRBJ2-5|16|.|many|TRBV19
TGTGCCAGTAGTATACTAGGCCCCCCTGTGGGTGAGACCCAGTACTTC
CASSILGPPVGETQYF
>TRBJ2-5|14|.|many|TRBV28
TGTGCCAGCAACCTCCCCAGGGGGGCAGAGACCCAGTACTTC
CASNLPRGAETQYF
>TRBJ1-4|11|.|few|TRBV10-3
TGTGCCATCAGTGTCGCTGAAAAACTGTTTTTT
CAISVAEKLFF
>TRBJ2-3|14|.|.|TRBV7-8
TGTGCCAGCAGCTACTCGCCCCCCCAAGCGGAGCAGTATTTT
CASSYSPPQAEQYF
>TRBJ2-1|13|.|many|TRBV7-9
TGTGCCAGCAGTTCCGGGAGTAGCAATGAGCAGTTCTTC
CASSSGSSNEQFF
>TRBJ1-2|15|.|few|TRBV7-9
TGTGCCAGCAGCTTCCCCACTCGAGCTAACTATGGCTACACCTTC
CASSFPTRANYGYTF
>TRBJ2-5|16|TRBD2|many|TRBV7-6
TGTGCCAGCAGCTCAAGGACTAGCGCGGCCCAAGAGACCCAGTACTTC
CASSSRTSAAQETQYF
>TRBJ2-7|12|.|many|TRBV29-1
TGCAGCGTTCACGACAGAACCTACGAGCAGTACTTC
CSVHDRTYEQYF
>TRBJ2-2|19|TRBD2|many|TRBV3-1
TGTGCCAGCAGCCAAGATCCCCTAGCGGGAGGGCTGTTCCCCGGGGAGCTGTTTTTT
CASSQDPLAGGLFPGELFF
>TRBJ2-1|13|.|few|TRBV7-3
TGTGCCAGCAGCGACCGCGGGGGCCCCCCTGAGTTCTTC
CASSDRGGPPEFF
>TRBJ2-1|17|.|many|TRBV6-5
TGTGCCAGCAGTTACTCGAATCGAGGAGGGTTTGGCAATGAGCAGTTCTTC
CASSYSNRGGFGNEQFF
>TRBJ1-2|13|.|many|TRBV2
TGTGCCAGCACCCGGACAGATAACTATGGCTACACCTTC
CASTRTDNYGYTF
>TRBJ2-7|16|.|many|TRBV4-2
TGTGCCAGCAGCCCAGGGCCCGGGACAATCCCCTACGAGCAGTACTTC
CASSPGPGTIPYEQYF
>TRBJ2-7|17|TRBD2|many|TRBV5-6
TGTGCCAGCAGCTTGGACCTCAAGCGGGGGTTTTCCTACGAGCAGTACTTC
CASSLDLKRGFSYEQYF
>TRBJ1-5|13|TRBD1|medium-sized|TRBV20-1
TGCAGTGCTCTGGACAGGGCGAATCAGCCCCAGCATTTT
CSALDRANQPQHF
>TRBJ2-1|14|.|many|TRBV7-9
TGTGCCAGCAGCTCCCCCCTACCCAGCAATGAGCAGTTCTTC
CASSSPLPSNEQFF
>TRBJ2-7|13|.|many|TRBV10-3
TGTGCCACCCGGTCACTAGGGACCTACGAGCAGTACTTC
CATRSLGTYEQYF
>TRBJ1-3|16|.|few|TRBV4-3
TGCGCCAGCAGCCAAGATCGAATTGTCTACGAGGACACCATATATTTT
CASSQDRIVYEDTIYF
>TRBJ2-3|14|.|many|TRBV4-1
TGCGCCAGCAGAGGAATCCCACGCACAGATACGCAGTATTTT
CASRGIPRTDTQYF
>TRBJ2-1|13|.|many|TRBV20-1
TGCAGTGCTAGACCGGGAGTAAACAATGAGCAGTTCTTC
CSARPGVNNEQFF
>TRBJ2-1|16|TRBD2|many|TRBV20-1
TGCAGTGCTAGAGTGGGGTGGGCTAGCGGGAGCCATGAGCAGTTCTTC
CSARVGWASGSHEQFF
>TRBJ2-7|17|TRBD2|.|TRBV4-3
TGCGCCAGCAGCCAAGGACTAGCGGGAGGGCCGAGGGGCGAGCAGTACTTC
CASSQGLAGGPRGEQYF
>TRBJ2-2|18|.|many|TRBV11-2
TGTGCCAGCAGCTTATTCCTGGCTAGCAGCTCGAACACCGGGGAGCTGTTTTTT
CASSLFLASSSNTGELFF
>TRBJ2-3|16|.|many|TRBV28
TGTGCCAGCAGTTTCCCCCCCAGCGTAACCACAGATACGCAGTATTTT
CASSFPPSVTTDTQYF
>TRBJ2-7|15|TRBD1|.|TRBV12-3/TRBV12-4
TGTGCCAGCAGCCCCCTCCCGGGACAGGGCTACGAGCAGTACTTC
CASSPLPGQGYEQYF
>TRBJ1-5|13|.|many|TRBV13
TGTGCCAGCAGCTTGGGACGTCATCAGCCCCAGCATTTT
CASSLGRHQPQHF
>TRBJ2-1|16|.|few|TRBV24-1
TGTGCCACCAGTGATACACGGGGGGCCGGCTACAATGAGCAGTTCTTC
CATSDTRGAGYNEQFF
>TRBJ2-5|16|TRBD2|many|TRBV29-1
TGCAGCGTAGCGGGACTCCATAGGGGTAGCTCAGAGACCCAGTACTTC
CSVAGLHRGSSETQYF
>TRBJ1-2|16|.|few|TRBV14
TGTGCCAGCAGCCAAACGGGGGGTTCGGCTAACTATGGCTACACCTTC
CASSQTGGSANYGYTF
>TRBJ2-3|18|TRBD2|many|TRBV6-2/TRBV6-3
TGTGCCAGCAGTTTTGGACTAGCGGGGACTTCCGAGGGAGATACGCAGTATTTT
CASSFGLAGTSEGDTQYF
>TRBJ1-1|14|TRBD1|.|TRBV30
TGTGCCTGGAGTAACTTACAGGGGTACACTGAAGCTTTCTTT
CAWSNLQGYTEAFF
>TRBJ2-5|12|.|.|TRBV5-1
TGCGCCAGCAGCTCATACAGGGAAACCCAGTACTTC
CASSSYRETQYF
>TRBJ1-1|17|.|many|TRBV4-2
TGTGCCAGCAGCCAAAAGAGGGTCGAGGGTGTGAACACTGAAGCTTTCTTT
CASSQKRVEGVNTEAFF
>TRBJ2-1|13|.|.|TRBV6-1
TGTGCCAGCATGACTAGGGGTGGGGATGAGCAGTTCTTC
CASMTRGGDEQFF
>TRBJ2-1|13|TRBD1|many|TRBV27
TGTGCCAGCAGTTTTCCAGGGGGCAATGAGCAGTTCTTC
CASSFPGGNEQFF
>TRBJ2-1|12|TRBD1|many|TRBV14
TGTGCCAGCAGCCCCCAGGGGGCTGGACAGTTCTTC
CASSPQGAGQFF
>TRBJ2-7|17|.|many|TRBV4-3
TGCGCCAGCAGCCAAGATTATGATAGTACACCTTTCTACGAGCAGTACTTC
CASSQDYDSTPFYEQYF
>TRBJ2-7|18|TRBD2|many|TRBV20-1
TGCAGTGCTAGAGATAAGACTAGCGGGCTTTTAACTTCCTACGAGCAGTACTTC
CSARDKTSGLLTSYEQYF
>TRBJ2-7|14|TRBD2|few|TRBV7-6
TGTGCCAGCAGTGCTAGCGGGACTTCCTACGAGCAGTACTTC
CASSASGTSYEQYF
>TRBJ2-1|16|.|many|TRBV21-1
TGTGCCAGCAGCAAAGAAAGGCGGAGCTCCTACAATGAGCAGTTCTTC
CASSKERRSSYNEQFF
>TRBJ1-5|14|.|.|TRBV20-1
TGCAGTGCTAGAGTTAATCAGGCCGATCAGCCCCAGCATTTT
CSARVNQADQPQHF
>TRBJ1-4|14|TRBD1|many|TRBV12-3/TRBV12-4
TGTGCCAGCAGCCCGGGACAGGGGTTTGGAAAACTGTTTTTT
CASSPGQGFGKLFF
>TRBJ2-3|19|.|many|TRBV4-3
TGCGCCAGCAGCCAAGATGAGGGCCCATACAGGGCTCGCACAGATACGCAGTATTTT
CASSQDEGPYRARTDTQYF
>TRBJ2-7|15|.|.|TRBV20-1
TGCAGTGCTAGACCTTTAGAGGGGGGGTCCTACGAGCAGTACTTC
CSARPLEGGSYEQYF
>TRBJ2-7|13|.|many|TRBV2
TGTGCCAGCGTTCCGGTGAGGACAACCGAGCAGTACTTC
CASVPVRTTEQYF
>TRBJ2-5|15|TRBD2|many|TRBV2
TGTGCCAGCAGGAGGACTAGCGGGTGGACAGAGACCCAGTACTTC
CASRRTSGWTETQYF
>TRBJ2-1|14|TRBD2|few|TRBV20-1
TGCAGTGCCCCCGGGACTAGCCGTCTAAATGAGCAGTTCTTC
CSAPGTSRLNEQFF
>TRBJ2-7|12|.|many|TRBV7-9
TGTGCCAGCAGCTCTGGGCGCTACGAGCAGTACTTC
CASSSGRYEQYF
>TRBJ2-7|15|TRBD2|.|TRBV20-1
TGCAGTGCTAGAGTACCCCTAGCGGGGTCGGGCGAGCAGTACTTC
CSARVPLAGSGEQYF
>TRBJ2-7|15|TRBD2|many|TRBV7-2
TGTGCCAGCAGCTCCCCGGGGGGGCGAGGCTACGAGCAGTACTTC
CASSSPGGRGYEQYF
>TRBJ1-4|18|.|many|TRBV21-1
TGTGCCAGCAGCAAAGCAGGGACAGGCCTCTACCAAAATGAAAAACTGTTTTTT
CASSKAGTGLYQNEKLFF
>TRBJ2-4|14|.|many|TRBV11-3
TGTGCCAGCACTAGGGCCGGGGCCTTAAACATTCAGTACTTC
CASTRAGALNIQYF